One and the same sample provided the 2 T cell receptor beta chains below, sequenced in a study of T cells after yellow fever vaccination. TCRdb used MiXCR to reprocess the 5' RACE reads, holding one entry per CDR3 protein. The table lists about 300,000 distinct CDR3 sequences, 3.5% to 4.5% of them singletons. The specimen was PBMCs, collected 5 days after the yellow fever booster vaccination. The source is a man between 18 and 35 years old who received the YFV17D yellow fever vaccine.

This clonotype was recorded many times. The chain uses TRBV4-1 and TRBJ2-7, with unresolved D. This CDR3 has 16 amino acids. The V end was cut by 0 bases, the J end by 2 bases, with 14 bases between. Germline V gives CDR1 MGHRA, CDR2 YSYEKL. This CDR3 reads CASSQEISGTAYEQYV. Written as DNA, the CDR3 is TGCGCCAGCAGCCAAGAAATTTCCGGCACAGCCTACGAGCAGTACGTC.

The table lists this clonotype with a few counts. The V gene is TRBV5-1, the J gene TRBJ2-3; D tentatively reads TRBD1 or TRBD2 (5 bases each). This CDR3 region has 13 residues. From germline, CDR1 is SGHRS and CDR2 YFSETQ. With 5 bases removed from V and 4 bases from J, the gap between germline ends came to 11 bases. CDR3 sequence: CASRHGGPDTQYF. CDR3 sequence (DNA): TGCGCCAGCAGGCATGGGGGACCAGATACGCAGTATTTT.